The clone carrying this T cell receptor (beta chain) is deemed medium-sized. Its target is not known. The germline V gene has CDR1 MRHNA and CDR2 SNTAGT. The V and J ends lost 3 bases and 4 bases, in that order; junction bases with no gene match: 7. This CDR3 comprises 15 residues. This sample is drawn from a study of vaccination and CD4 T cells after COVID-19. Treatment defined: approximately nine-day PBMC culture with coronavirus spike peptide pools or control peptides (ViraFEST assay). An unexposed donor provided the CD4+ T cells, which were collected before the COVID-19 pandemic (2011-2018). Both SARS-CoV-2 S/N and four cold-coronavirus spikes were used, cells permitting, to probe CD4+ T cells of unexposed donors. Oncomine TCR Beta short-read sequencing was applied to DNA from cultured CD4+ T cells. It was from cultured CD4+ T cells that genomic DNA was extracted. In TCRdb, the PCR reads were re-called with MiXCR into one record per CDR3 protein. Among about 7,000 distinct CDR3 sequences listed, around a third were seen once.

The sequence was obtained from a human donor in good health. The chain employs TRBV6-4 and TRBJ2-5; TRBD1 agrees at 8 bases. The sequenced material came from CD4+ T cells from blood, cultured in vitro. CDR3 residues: CASSEVAGGGETQYF. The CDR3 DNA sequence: TGTGCCAGCAGTGAGGTTGCAGGGGGCGGAGAGACCCAGTACTTC.